Included here is one T cell receptor (beta chain) sequence, with context. This clonotype has at least ten counts. Its antigen specificity is not known. It has no much larger one-base neighbor in the sample; base qualities were not kept. V is trimmed back by 6 bases and J by 3 bases, and the junction contains 7 bases that no gene match accounts for. The CDR3 holds 15 amino acids from the cysteine to the phenylalanine. Solely the CDR3 DNA is kept, with 45 bases framed from the first base. Per the germline V gene, WSHSY is the CDR1 and SAAADI is the CDR2. The data stem from a study of T cells in Graves' hyperthyroidism and ophthalmopathy (dated by TCRdb to about 2019). Background on the whole study: Peripheral blood was collected at initial diagnosis, before any treatment. TCR Vbeta CDR3 sequencing of 130 to 150 peripheral blood samples (roughly 43 ophthalmopathy, roughly 72 hyperthyroidism and approximately 17 progressor patients) is reported in the paper. Once sampling was done, hyperthyroidism patients were given methimazole at a starting dose of 30 mg daily, whereas ophthalmopathy patients were given high-dose intravenous methylprednisolone. Prospective prediction of ophthalmopathy was tested in an independent validation cohort consisting of about 19 hyperthyroidism patients and about 17 patients who later progressed to ophthalmopathy. To identify TCR V-J signatures that set the groups apart, the researchers used a discovery cohort of about a hundred patients, made up of roughly 45 with Graves' ophthalmopathy and 57 with stable Graves' hyperthyroidism. For training and testing, the approximately 92 patients in the discovery cohort were randomly divided in a 7:3 ratio. Thyroid tissue and blood T-cell repertoires from about six Graves' hyperthyroidism patients were also compared in the study.

The full study reports these points: Ophthalmopathy was separated from stable hyperthyroidism by a 13 V-J signature model, with approximately 89% sensitivity and approximately 81% specificity obtained in cross-validation and 80%/75% obtained in testing. In validation, progression to ophthalmopathy was predicted by the model with 70.59% sensitivity and 72% to 85% specificity, a median of about 6.4 months before onset. Blood samples also contained most of the expanded thyroid clonotypes (frequency above 0.001), which suggests that blood repertoires may reflect thyroid immune responses. No statistical method was used to set the sample size in advance, and investigators knew the group allocation.

The TCR beta CDR3 regions were amplified from the RNA transcripts. For the first round of RT-PCR on the TCR CDR3, the HTBI primer set was used together with the Qiagen OneStep RT-PCR kit. Libraries were constructed in a second round of multiplex PCR, after which size selection and purification were performed. The libraries were sequenced on an Illumina HiSeq2000 using paired-end 100 bp reads. Processing in the source paper ran as follows. SOAPnuke was used to process the raw data, removing reads that contained adapters or uncalled bases, had a mean Phred below 15, or lacked an exact match to the constant primer or identifier. COPE v1.2.5 was used to merge the high-quality paired reads, and each unique nucleotide sequence was defined as a clonotype. Clonotypes were aligned to IMGT TRBV, TRBD and TRBJ reference segments using MiTCR v1.1. The analysis included only V-J combinations with a frequency above 0.0001, which together covered approximately 99% of the repertoires. A TCS score was defined as the ratio of F50 (clonal expansion) to E x V (chaos), with BLOSUM62-based TCRdist applied between CDR3 peptides within each V-J. Welch's t-statistics and random forest reduced just over 500 V-J features to 10 to 15, which were used in a naive Bayes classifier (R e1071). TCRdb ran its own pipeline on the public reads, namely fastp trimming at Q25 and MiXCR clone calling, and kept in-frame beta chains. CDR3 protein duplicates are merged, each entry listing the most common genes and DNA. The V and J calls shown here were made by TCRdb, not taken from the authors' results. The sample contains approximately 520,000 distinct CDR3 sequences, about a fifth of them found a single time. Approximately 25% of the sample is held by the ten biggest clonotypes.

A patient counted as having stable Graves' hyperthyroidism if no progression to ophthalmopathy occurred over 18 months of follow-up. Hyperthyroidism patients were newly diagnosed, had a disease duration of under 2 months, and were aged 18 to 65 years. Exclusion was applied to patients with uncontrolled infections, other autoimmune diseases, pregnancy or lactation. Clinical symptoms, serum thyroxine and TRAb, thyroid ultrasound, and orbital computed tomography formed the basis for the diagnoses. PBMCs were separated from about 10 ml of fresh peripheral blood using Ficoll-Paque density gradient centrifugation. Trizol reagent was used to extract total RNA, and RNA quality was then checked on an Agilent 2100 Bioanalyzer.

Sequencing was carried out using blood. This sequence originates from a man younger than 35 with Graves' hyperthyroidism. This sequence uses TRBV10-2 and TRBJ2-2, with 7 bases in between that match TRBD1. The CDR3 region has the sequence CASSPLTGYTGELFF. The nucleotide sequence reads TGCGCCAGCAGCCCCCTGACAGGGTACACCGGGGAGCTGTTTTTT.